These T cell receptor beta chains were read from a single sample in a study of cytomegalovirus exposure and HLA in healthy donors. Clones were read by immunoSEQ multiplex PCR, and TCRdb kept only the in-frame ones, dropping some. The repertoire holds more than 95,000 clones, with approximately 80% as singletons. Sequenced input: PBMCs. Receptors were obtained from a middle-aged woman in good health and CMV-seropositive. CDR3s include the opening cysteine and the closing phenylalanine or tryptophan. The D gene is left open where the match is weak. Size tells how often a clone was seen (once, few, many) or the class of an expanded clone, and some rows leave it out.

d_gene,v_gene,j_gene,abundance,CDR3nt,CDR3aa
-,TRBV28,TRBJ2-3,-,TGTGCCACCTGGGGGGGCCGCACAGATACGCAGTATTTT,CATWGGRTDTQYF
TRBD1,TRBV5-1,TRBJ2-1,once,TGCGCCAGCCGCGGACAGGGGAACGACAATGAGCAGTTCTTC,CASRGQGNDNEQFF
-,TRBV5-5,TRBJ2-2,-,TGTGCCAGCAGCTTGGTGTCAGGCCTAAACACCGGGGAGCTGTTTTTT,CASSLVSGLNTGELFF
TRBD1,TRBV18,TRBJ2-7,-,TGTGCCAGCTCACTATTGTCCGGGACAGCCTTTTCCTACGAGCAGTACTTC,CASSLLSGTAFSYEQYF
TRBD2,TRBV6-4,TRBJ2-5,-,TGTGCCAGCAGTGACTCTGTCGGACTAGCGGGATACCAAGAGACCCAGTACTTC,CASSDSVGLAGYQETQYF
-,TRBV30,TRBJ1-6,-,TGTGCCTGGAGTGATGGGAAGGGGTCACCCCTCCACTTT,CAWSDGKGSPLHF
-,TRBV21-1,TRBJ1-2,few,TGTGCCAGCAGCAAAGGGGGGCGGAGAGGGTTTGATGGCTACACCTTC,CASSKGGRRGFDGYTF
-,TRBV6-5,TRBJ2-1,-,TGTGCCAGCAGTTACTCCGGACAGTCCTACAATGAGCAGTTCTTC,CASSYSGQSYNEQFF
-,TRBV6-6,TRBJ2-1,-,TGTGCCAGCAGCCCAACCTCCAGGGGACATGAGCAGTTCTTC,CASSPTSRGHEQFF
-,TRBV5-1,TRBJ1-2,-,TGCGCCAGCGGCCAACCGGGGGGAACCTATGGCTACACCTTC,CASGQPGGTYGYTF
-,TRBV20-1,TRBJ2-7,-,TGCAGGCCTAGACGGGTTGGGGAGCAGTACTTC,CRPRRVGEQYF
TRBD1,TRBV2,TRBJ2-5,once,TGTGCCTCCAACCCCGGACAGGGGGTCGAGACCCAGTACTTC,CASNPGQGVETQYF
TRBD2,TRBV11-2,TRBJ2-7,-,TGTGCCAGCAGCTTATTAACTAGCGCCGGACTCTCCTACGAGCAGTACTTC,CASSLLTSAGLSYEQYF
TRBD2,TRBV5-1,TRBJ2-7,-,TGCGCCAGCAGCTTTGGTCTAGCGGGAGGGGTCGAGCAGTACTTC,CASSFGLAGGVEQYF
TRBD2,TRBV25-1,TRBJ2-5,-,TGTGCCAGCAGTCTAGCGGGCCCAGGAGGGGAGACCCAGTACTTC,CASSLAGPGGETQYF
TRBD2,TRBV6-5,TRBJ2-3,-,TGTGCCAGCAGTCCACTAGCGGGAAGTATGAATACGCAGTATTTT,CASSPLAGSMNTQYF
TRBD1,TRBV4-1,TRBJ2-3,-,TGCGCCAGCAGCCAAGATTTAGCGCGGGACAGGGACTCAGATACGCAGTATTTT,CASSQDLARDRDSDTQYF
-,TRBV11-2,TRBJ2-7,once,TGTGCCAGCACGAAGCACGCATCCGAGGACGAGCAGTACTTC,CASTKHASEDEQYF
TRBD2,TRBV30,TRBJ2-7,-,TGTGCCTGGAGAAGCGGGAGGTTAAACTACGAGCAGTACTTC,CAWRSGRLNYEQYF
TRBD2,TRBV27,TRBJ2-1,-,TGTGCCAGCAGGGGGACTAGCGGGAGGGCCTCCTACAATGAGCAGTTCTTC,CASRGTSGRASYNEQFF
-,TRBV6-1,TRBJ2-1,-,TGTGCCAGCTCCAGGGGTATGTACAATGAGCAGTTCTTC,CASSRGMYNEQFF
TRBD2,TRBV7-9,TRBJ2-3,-,TGTGCCAGCAGCTCTCCAGCGGGAGGGGGAACAGATACGCAGTATTTT,CASSSPAGGGTDTQYF
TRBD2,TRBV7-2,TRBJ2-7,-,TGTGCCAGCAGCCCGAGCGGGGAATTCTACGAGCAGTACTTC,CASSPSGEFYEQYF
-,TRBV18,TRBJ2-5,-,TGTGCCAGCTCACCATTGTCGGGTGGGGCAGAGACCCAGTACTTC,CASSPLSGGAETQYF
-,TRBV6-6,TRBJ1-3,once,TGTGCCAGCAGTCACCCGGGTCGCTGGGGAAACACCATATATTTT,CASSHPGRWGNTIYF
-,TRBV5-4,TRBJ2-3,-,TGTGCCAGCAGCCCCGCGGGAGATACGCAGTATTTT,CASSPAGDTQYF
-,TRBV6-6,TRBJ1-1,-,TGTGCCAGCAGCATGAAAGGGGTCACTGAAGCTTTCTTT,CASSMKGVTEAFF
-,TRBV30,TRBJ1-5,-,TGTGCCTGGAGTGCGGGTCGTCATCAGCCCCAGCATTTT,CAWSAGRHQPQHF
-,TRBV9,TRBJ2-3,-,TGTGCCAGCAGCGTCCAAGCGGATAGCACAGATACGCAGTATTTT,CASSVQADSTDTQYF
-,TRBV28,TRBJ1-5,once,TGTGCCAGCAGTATGGAGAGGGGCGGGGGCAATCAGCCCCAGCATTTT,CASSMERGGGNQPQHF
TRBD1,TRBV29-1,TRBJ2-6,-,TGCAGCGTTGGGGGACAGGGCCCTATTAGCCGTTCTGGGGCCAACGTCCTGACTTTC,CSVGGQGPISRSGANVLTF
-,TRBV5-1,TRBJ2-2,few,TGCGCCAGCAGCTATCAGGGGCCGCACACCGGGGAGCTGTTTTTT,CASSYQGPHTGELFF
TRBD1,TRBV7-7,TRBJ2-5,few,TGTGCTAGCAGCTTCGGGACAGGGAAAGAGACCCAGTACTTC,CASSFGTGKETQYF
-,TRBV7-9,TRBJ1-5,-,TGTGCCAGCAGCTTAGGCGGGGGGATTGGGGAGCCCCAGCATTTT,CASSLGGGIGEPQHF
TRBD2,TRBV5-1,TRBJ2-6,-,TGCGCCAGCTCCGGTAGCGGGAGAGGTGGGGCCAACGGCCTGACTTTC,CASSGSGRGGANGLTF
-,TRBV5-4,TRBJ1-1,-,TGTGCCAGCAGCTATCAGGGGAGGGGGACTGAAGCTTTCTTT,CASSYQGRGTEAFF
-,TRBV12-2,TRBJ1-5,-,TGTGCAAGTCGCTTAGCACTCGGGACAGGGAAGATTCAGCCCCAGCATTTT,CASRLALGTGKIQPQHF
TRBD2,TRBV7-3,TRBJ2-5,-,TGTGCCAGCAGCTTAATCCCGACTAGCGGCCAAGAGACCCAGTACTTC,CASSLIPTSGQETQYF
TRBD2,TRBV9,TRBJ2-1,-,TGTGCCAGCAGCGTACATGGGACTAGCGGGACTCGGGGTGAGCAGTTCTTC,CASSVHGTSGTRGEQFF
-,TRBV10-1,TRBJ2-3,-,TGCGCCAGCAGTGGGAGGAGGGGGCGGACCACAGATACGCAGTATTTT,CASSGRRGRTTDTQYF
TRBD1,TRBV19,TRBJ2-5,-,TGTGCCAGTAGTAGAGACAGGGCGGCTCGAGAGACCCAGTACTTC,CASSRDRAARETQYF
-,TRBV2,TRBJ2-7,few,TGTGCCAGCCACCGACAGGATACCTCCTACGAGCAGTACTTC,CASHRQDTSYEQYF
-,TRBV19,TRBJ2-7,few,TGTGCCAGTAGTATTCAGGGGGGCTCCTACGAGCAGTACTTC,CASSIQGGSYEQYF
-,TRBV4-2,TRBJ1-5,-,TGTGCCAGCAGCCAAGACAGGGGTCAGCCCCAGCATTTT,CASSQDRGQPQHF
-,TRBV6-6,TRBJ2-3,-,TGTGCCAGCAGTCAACGCCGGGGAACTGGGGATACGCAGTATTTT,CASSQRRGTGDTQYF
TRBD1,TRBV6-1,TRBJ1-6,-,TGTGCCAGCAGTGTAGGCATTATCGGGACAGGGGGTGATTCACCCCTCCACTTT,CASSVGIIGTGGDSPLHF
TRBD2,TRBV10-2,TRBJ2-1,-,TGCGCCAGCAGTCGTAGACTAGCGGGAGACAATGAGCAGTTCTTC,CASSRRLAGDNEQFF
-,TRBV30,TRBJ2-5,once,TGTGCCTGGAGTGTACAAGGGGGAAGTTGGCAAGAGACCCAGTACTTC,CAWSVQGGSWQETQYF
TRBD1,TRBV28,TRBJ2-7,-,TGTGCCAGCAGTCAACTTTTGACAGGGTTAGGCGAGCAGTACTTC,CASSQLLTGLGEQYF
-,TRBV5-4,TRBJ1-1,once,TGTGCCAGCAGCCGACTAGAGGGGAACACTGAAGCTTTCTTT,CASSRLEGNTEAFF
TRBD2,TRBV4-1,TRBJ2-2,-,TGCGCCAGCAGCCAAGGTCTAGCGGGAGGGCCGAACACCGGGGAGCTGTTTTTT,CASSQGLAGGPNTGELFF
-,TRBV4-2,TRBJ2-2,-,TGTGCCAGCAGCCAAGATCCCCCAGGACTAACGAACACCGGGGAGCTGTTTTTT,CASSQDPPGLTNTGELFF
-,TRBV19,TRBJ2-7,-,TGTGCCAGTAGTATCACGCGCGGCGGCCACGAGCAGTACTTC,CASSITRGGHEQYF
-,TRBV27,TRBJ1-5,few,TGTGCCAGCAGAGGAGGGGATAGCAATCAGCCCCAGCATTTT,CASRGGDSNQPQHF
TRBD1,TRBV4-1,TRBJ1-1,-,TGCGCCAGCAGCCATTTTCCGGGACAGGGGGACACTGAAGCTTTCTTT,CASSHFPGQGDTEAFF